This TCR beta chain was captured in a study of blood T cell repertoires in COVID-19. In the study overall: Material from acute and convalescent COVID-19 was sourced from the United States, Italy and Spain. The analysed material was cDNA or gDNA that came from T cells, B-cell-depleted T cells, or PBMCs.

Germline V gene lookup returns CDR1 MDHEN and CDR2 SYDVKM. V was shortened by 5 bases and J by 0 bases, with 17 bases between the two germline ends. The CDR3 runs 17 residues. Produced via immunoSEQ multiplex PCR; TCRdb's table is partial and in-frame only. The table includes 60,000 to 65,000 clones, about 80% detected once. Seattle's cohort entered during active infection and was followed longitudinally. This receptor was obtained from a man between 50 and 59 years old with COVID-19, enrolled during active disease. This chain uses TRBV28 with TRBJ1-5; the D gene is possibly TRBD1 (6 bases). Sequencing was performed on peripheral blood. The CDR3 bases are TGTGCCAGCAGTACAACCGGGACATATAATAGCAATCAGCCCCAGCATTTT. As protein: CASSTTGTYNSNQPQHF.